The T cell receptor beta chain described here comes from a study of quantifying T cell responses using KT2 cells. Study-wide context: cDNA was made from DNase-treated RNA using alpha and beta constant primers. Under optimum conditions, T4 ligation efficiency was estimated at more than 9.5%.

V lost 4 bases, J lost 2 bases, and 7 bases lay in between. The CDR3 loop spans 13 amino acids. Looked up from germline, CDR1 is SNHLY and CDR2 is FYNNEI. Study-wide results and caveats: Counts of KT2 alpha and beta sequences rose linearly with the number of KT2 cells added.

Each cDNA got a UMI-containing oligo ligated at its 3' end. An equimolar mix of RC1.1 and RC1.2 primed the beta chain across TRBC1 and TRBC2. TCRdb reanalysed the UMI-ligation and nested PCR reads using MiXCR and keeps one entry per CDR3 protein. This table has tens of thousands of distinct CDR3 sequences, about 9.9% appearing once. KT2 cells were mixed with fixed PBMC numbers at varying ratios. In the case of this clonotype: Antigen: not known.

This receptor was taken from a human donor. Sequencing input: PBMCs spiked with cells of the T cell clone KT2. The rearrangement uses TRBV2 and TRBJ2-3, with D uncertain. The chain's CDR3 is CASSAPFTDTQYF. The CDR3, as DNA: TGTGCCAGCAGTGCCCCGTTCACAGATACGCAGTATTTT.